Shown below are 4 T cell receptor beta chains from a single sample sequenced in a study of cytotoxic CD8 clonotypes in ibrutinib-treated CLL. Clones were sequenced by immunoSEQ multiplex PCR, and TCRdb holds only the in-frame ones, with some missing. The table has about 160,000 clones, 88% seen once; the top ten hold around 2.7%. The sample here was PBMCs, taken at disease progression, from a patient treated with ibrutinib. The receptors were sampled from a human donor with chronic lymphocytic leukemia.

The chain uses TRBV27 and TRBJ2-7; D is perhaps TRBD1 (8 bases). The V gene's germline CDR1 is MNHEY and CDR2 SMNVEV (reference sequence). The CDR3 is made up of 16 amino acids. Trimming shortened V by 5 bases and J by 3 bases, and 20 bases separated the two germline ends. CDR3: CASSPLGQGGLYEQYF. CDR3 nucleotide sequence: TGTGCCAGCAGTCCCCTCGGACAGGGAGGGCTCTACGAGCAGTACTTC.

This chain uses TRBV18 with TRBJ2-7; D unclear. The germline V gene encodes CDR1 KGHSH and CDR2 LQKENI. Trimming removed 4 bases from V and 3 bases from J, with 10 bases in between. The length of the CDR3 is 13 residues. CDR3 DNA: TGTGCCAGCTCACTACAGATGGGCTACGAGCAGTACTTC. Its protein product is CASSLQMGYEQYF.

The rearrangement links TRBV29-1 to TRBJ2-5; D is possibly TRBD1 or TRBD2 (5 bases each). Germline V gene lookup returns CDR1 SQVTM and CDR2 ANQGSEA. The CDR3 contains 13 residues. Deletions cut 6 bases from V and 2 bases from J, with 13 bases between. This CDR3 reads CSVGGWGQETQYF. CDR3 nucleotides: TGCAGCGTAGGTGGTTGGGGGCAAGAGACCCAGTACTTC.

The rearrangement links TRBV7-2 to TRBJ2-5; 10 bases line up with TRBD1. The CDR3 spans 18 residues. Germline CDR1 is SGHTA and CDR2 is FQGNSA. The J segment lost 2 bases and the V segment lost 4 bases, leaving 13 bases of the junction unmatched. CDR3 amino acids: CASSSVTTGGRGQETQYF. The CDR3 bases are TGTGCCAGCAGCTCGGTAACGACAGGGGGCCGGGGACAAGAGACCCAGTACTTC.